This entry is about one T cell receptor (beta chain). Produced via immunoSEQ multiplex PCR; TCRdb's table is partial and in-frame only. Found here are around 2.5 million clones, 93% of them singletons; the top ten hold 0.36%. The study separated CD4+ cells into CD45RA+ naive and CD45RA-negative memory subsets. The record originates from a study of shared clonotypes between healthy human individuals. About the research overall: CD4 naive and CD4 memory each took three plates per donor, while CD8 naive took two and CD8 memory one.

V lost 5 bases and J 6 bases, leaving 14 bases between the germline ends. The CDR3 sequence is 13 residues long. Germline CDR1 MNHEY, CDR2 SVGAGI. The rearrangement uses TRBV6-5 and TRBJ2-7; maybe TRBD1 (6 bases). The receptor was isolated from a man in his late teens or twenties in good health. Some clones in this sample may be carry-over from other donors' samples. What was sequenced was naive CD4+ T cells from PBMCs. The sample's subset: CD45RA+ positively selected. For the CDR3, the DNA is TGTGCCAGCAGTAAACAGGGAGTCGGCGAGCAGTACTTC. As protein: CASSKQGVGEQYF.